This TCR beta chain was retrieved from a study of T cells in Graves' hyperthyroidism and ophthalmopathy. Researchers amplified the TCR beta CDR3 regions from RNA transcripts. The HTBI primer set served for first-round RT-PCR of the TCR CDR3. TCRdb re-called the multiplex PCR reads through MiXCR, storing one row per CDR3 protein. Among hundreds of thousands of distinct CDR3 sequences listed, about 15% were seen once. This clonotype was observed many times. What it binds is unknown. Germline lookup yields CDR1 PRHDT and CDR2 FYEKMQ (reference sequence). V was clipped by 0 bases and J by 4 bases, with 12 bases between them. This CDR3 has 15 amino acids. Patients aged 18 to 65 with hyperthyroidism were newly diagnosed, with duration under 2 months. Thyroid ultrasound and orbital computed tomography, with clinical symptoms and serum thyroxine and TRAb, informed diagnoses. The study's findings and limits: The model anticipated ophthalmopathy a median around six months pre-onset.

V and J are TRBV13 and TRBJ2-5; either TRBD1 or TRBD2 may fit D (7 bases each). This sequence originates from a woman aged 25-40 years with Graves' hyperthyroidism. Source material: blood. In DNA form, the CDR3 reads TGTGCCAGCAGCTTAGGACAGGGGAGGGTAGAGACCCAGTACTTC. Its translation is CASSLGQGRVETQYF.